The rows below give T cell receptor beta chains drawn from one sample of a study of shared clonotypes between healthy human individuals. Clones were sequenced by immunoSEQ multiplex PCR, and TCRdb holds only the in-frame ones, with some missing. The data hold 500,000 to 550,000 clones, with about 96% observed a single time. The specimen was naive CD4+ T cells sorted from blood. The receptor set was obtained from a woman aged 30 to 39 in good health. Each CDR3 is given with its conserved first and last residue. D genes are given only for firm matches. The size field is filled for only some rows; it gives once, few, many or a size class.

v_call	d_call	j_call	clone_size	cdr3_nt	cdr3_aa
TRBV6-1	TRBD2	TRBJ2-2	.	TGTGCCACAAAGGGAGCTAGCGGGAACACCGGGGAGCTGTTTTTT	CATKGASGNTGELFF
TRBV7-2	.	TRBJ1-2	.	TGTGCCAGCAGCCCTGGACACGGCTATGGCTACACCTTC	CASSPGHGYGYTF
TRBV5-1	.	TRBJ1-2	few	TGCGCCAGCAGCTTGGCCTTAGACAGTGCCTATGGCTACACCTTC	CASSLALDSAYGYTF
TRBV28	.	TRBJ1-1	.	TGTGCCATCCAGGGGCTCATGAACACTGAAGCTTTCTTT	CAIQGLMNTEAFF
TRBV28	.	TRBJ1-5	.	.	CASSSSDRWNNQPQHF
TRBV20-1	.	TRBJ1-1	few	TGCAGTGCTAGAGATACAGCAAAAGCTTTCTTT	CSARDTAKAFF
TRBV7-8	.	TRBJ2-5	.	TGTGCCAGCAGCCCGAGAGCGGATCAAGAGACCCAGTACTTC	CASSPRADQETQYF
TRBV28	TRBD1	TRBJ2-5	.	TGTGCCAGCAGTTTAGGACAGGGGGCCATCCAAGAGACCCAGTACTTC	CASSLGQGAIQETQYF
TRBV5-1	TRBD1	TRBJ1-1	.	TGCGCCAGCAGCTTGGGATTAACAGGGGCCGGGACTGAAGCTTTCTTT	CASSLGLTGAGTEAFF
TRBV27	TRBD1	TRBJ2-5	.	TGTGCCAGCAATGACAGGGGGTCGTATACAGAGACCCAGTACTTC	CASNDRGSYTETQYF
TRBV6-1	TRBD1	TRBJ2-6	.	TGTGCCAGCAGTAATGACAGGGCCGGGGCCAACGTCCTGACTTTC	CASSNDRAGANVLTF
TRBV18	TRBD2	TRBJ2-1	.	TGTGCCAGCTCGGGCGGGAGGGACAATGAGCAGTTCTTC	CASSGGRDNEQFF
TRBV7-9	.	TRBJ2-2	.	TGTGCCAGCAGTATTTTAGGGGGTTTTGACACCGGGGAGCTGTTTTTT	CASSILGGFDTGELFF
TRBV7-2	.	TRBJ2-7	.	TGTGCCAGCAGCTTAAGGTCCTACGAGCAGTACTTC	CASSLRSYEQYF
TRBV5-1	TRBD1	TRBJ2-1	.	TGCGCCAGCAGCTTGGAGGACAGGGTAATCAATGAGCAGTTCTTC	CASSLEDRVINEQFF
TRBV11-2	TRBD2	TRBJ2-7	once	TGTGCCAGCAGCTGGACTAGCGGGAGCTCCTACGAGCAGTACTTC	CASSWTSGSSYEQYF
TRBV30	TRBD1	TRBJ2-7	.	TGTGCCCGGGCGGACAGGGGTATCTACGAGCAGTACTTC	CARADRGIYEQYF
TRBV20-1	.	TRBJ2-1	.	TGCAGTGCGTCCTACAATGAGCAGTTCTTC	CSASYNEQFF
TRBV18	.	TRBJ2-2	.	TGTGCCAGCTCACCACCGTACGGGAACACCGGGGAGCTGTTTTTT	CASSPPYGNTGELFF
TRBV7-2	.	TRBJ1-2	.	TGTGCCAGCAGCTTAGGTCGGGCCGACGGAGGCTACACCTTC	CASSLGRADGGYTF
TRBV30	.	TRBJ1-1	few	TGTGCCTGGAGTCTCCGGACAGTGAACACTGAAGCTTTCTTT	CAWSLRTVNTEAFF
TRBV30	.	TRBJ2-7	.	TGTGCCTGGACGTCCCAGCGGAGCTCCTACGAGCAGTACTTC	CAWTSQRSSYEQYF
TRBV28	.	TRBJ1-5	.	TGTGCCAGCAGTAAGGGGAATAGCAATCAGCCCCAGCATTTT	CASSKGNSNQPQHF
TRBV4-1	.	TRBJ1-2	.	TGCGCCAGCAGCCAACCCGCCCGAGGCGGCGGCTATGGCTACACCTTC	CASSQPARGGGYGYTF
TRBV18	TRBD2	TRBJ2-3	.	TGTGCCAGCTCACCACTGAGCGGGAGGCCTGGAGATACGCAGTATTTT	CASSPLSGRPGDTQYF
TRBV6-1	.	TRBJ1-1	.	TGTGCCAGCAGCCGCAGGGGATCGAACACTGAAGCTTTCTTT	CASSRRGSNTEAFF
TRBV27	TRBD1	TRBJ2-5	once	TGTGCCAGCAGTTTCTATAGGGACAGGGGGCGAGAGACCCAGTACTTC	CASSFYRDRGRETQYF
TRBV5-4	TRBD2	TRBJ2-1	.	TGTGCCAGCAGTCGTTTACTAGCGGTGAGGGGCAATGAGCAGTTCTTC	CASSRLLAVRGNEQFF
TRBV19	.	TRBJ1-1	.	TGTGCCAGTAGCATGGACATCTACACTGAAGCTTTCTTT	CASSMDIYTEAFF